The 16 T cell receptor beta chains given below trace back to one sample, sequenced in a study of T cell clonality in common variable immunodeficiency. The table came from immunoSEQ multiplex PCR; TCRdb's copy has only in-frame clones and leaves some out. The table records tens of thousands of clones without singletons, the ten largest covering 1.7%. The sequencing input was peripheral blood mononuclear cells. The receptor set was obtained from a person between 18 and 69 years old in good health.

This clone was counted ten times or more. The read is 3 residues too short to cover the CDR3 end, so that end is filled in from the germline J gene. The chain links TRBV18 to TRBJ2-3; perhaps TRBD1 as D (6 bases). Germline V gene data show CDR1 as KGHSH and CDR2 as LQKENI. This CDR3 is 15 amino acids long. V was pared by 3 bases and J by 2 bases, with 12 bases between. The CDR3 DNA, read in part, is TGTGCCAGCTCACCTCCGGGACAACCCACAGATACG. It is translated as CASSPPGQPTDT. The whole CDR3 reads CASSPPGQPTDTQYF.

This clone was found many times. The read comes to an end 3 residues before the CDR3 does, leaving the germline J gene to fill in the end. J is TRBJ2-3 and V is TRBV6-4; D is perhaps TRBD2 (6 bases). V was clipped by 4 bases and J by 3 bases, with 11 bases between them. The CDR3 spans 14 residues. Germline loops: CDR1 MRHNA, CDR2 SNTAGT. Incomplete CDR3 DNA: TGTGCCAGCAGTGGGACTATGGGGACAGATACG. Its protein product is CASSGTMGTDT. The entire CDR3 reads CASSGTMGTDTQYF.

This clone has more than one count but fewer than ten. The read terminates 3 residues ahead of where the CDR3 ends, so the germline J gene completes it. The genes are TRBV7-9 and TRBJ1-5, with a weak D call TRBD1 (5 bases). V lost 2 bases and J 5 bases, leaving 7 bases between the germline ends. The CDR3 covers 13 residues. From germline, CDR1 is SEHNR and CDR2 FQNEAQ (reference sequence). This CDR3 reads CASSLQGHQPQHF. The covered CDR3 bases are TGTGCCAGCAGCTTACAGGGCCATCAGCCC. Filled out from reference TRBV7-9 and TRBJ1-5, the complete variable domain reads DTGVSQNPRHKITKRGQNVTFRCDPISEHNRLYWYRQTLGQGPEFLTYFQNEAQLEKSRLLSDRFSAERPKGSFSTLEIQRTEQGDSAMYLCASSLQGHQPQHFGDGTRLSIL.

This clone was seen at least ten times. The read gets to within 3 residues of the CDR3 end, and the germline J gene fills in the rest. V is TRBV28 and J is TRBJ1-5; D perhaps matches TRBD1 (5 bases). V was clipped by 0 bases and J by 5 bases, with 14 bases between them. This CDR3 contains 16 residues. Germline values: CDR1 MDHEN, CDR2 SYDVKM. The CDR3 reads CASSLWGGGGHQPQHF. The covered CDR3 bases are TGTGCCAGCAGTTTATGGGGGGGAGGAGGGCATCAGCCC.

This clone has a count of ten or more. The CDR3 is cut off 3 residues early in the read; its end comes from the germline J gene. V is TRBV5-1 and J is TRBJ2-1; D not resolved. Germline CDR1 is SGHRS and CDR2 is YFSETQ. The CDR3 runs 15 residues. V lost 1 base, J lost 6 bases, and 14 bases lay in between. CDR3 DNA, as far as it was read: TGCGCCAGCAGCTTGAGTGAAAACCCGGGCAATGAG. Amino acid sequence: CASSLSENPGNE. Given in full, the CDR3 is CASSLSENPGNEQFF.

This clone has more than one count but fewer than ten. The missing CDR3 end, 3 residues past where the read stops, is filled in from the germline J gene. The chain recombines TRBV11-1 with TRBJ2-1; no clear D gene. V was cut by 3 bases and J by 8 bases, with 14 bases left in between. This CDR3 has 14 residues. Germline-derived CDR1 and CDR2 are SGHAT and FQDESV (reference sequence). CDR3 DNA, as far as it was read: TGTGCCAGCAGCTTTACCCGGGTCCTCGATGAG. It encodes CASSFTRVLDE. The CDR3 as a whole reads CASSFTRVLDEQFF.

This clone appeared many times. With the read ending 3 residues before the CDR3 end, the germline J gene is used to fill in that end. The chain recombines TRBV7-3 with TRBJ2-3, with 10 bases matching TRBD2. V gave up 4 bases and J gave up 2 bases; unmatched junction bases: 6. Germline V gives CDR1 SGHTA, CDR2 FQGTGA. This CDR3 spans 16 amino acids. The CDR3: CASSSATSGYTDTQYF. Partial CDR3 DNA: TGTGCCAGCAGCTCCGCGACTAGCGGGTACACAGATACG.

This clone was counted ten times or more. The sequence runs out 3 residues before the end of the CDR3; the remainder is reconstructed from the germline J gene. The chain is built from TRBV12-5 and TRBJ1-1; D remains unclear. The CDR3 extends over 13 amino acids. Looked up from germline, CDR1 is LGHNT and CDR2 is FRNRAP. V lost 1 base and J 1 base, leaving 4 bases between the germline ends. CDR3 DNA (partial): TGTGCTAGTGGTTTGGAGGGGAACACTGAA. The encoded protein is CASGLEGNTE. The whole CDR3 sequence reads CASGLEGNTEAFF. The full variable domain, its missing parts supplied by reference TRBV12-5 and TRBJ1-1, is DARVTQTPRHKVTEMGQEVTMRCQPILGHNTVFWYRQTMMQGLELLAYFRNRAPLDDSGMPKDRFSAEMPDATLATLKIQPSEPRDSAVYFCASGLEGNTEAFFGQGTRLTVV.

This clone has more than one count but fewer than ten. Read data end 3 residues before the CDR3 end; the end is taken from the germline J gene. The chain carries TRBV10-2 and TRBJ2-3; D is possibly TRBD2 (6 bases). Germline CDR1 is WSHSY and CDR2 is SAAADI. Trimming took off 2 bases at V and 4 bases at J, with 19 bases between the two ends. The length of the CDR3 is 17 residues. The CDR3 sequence: CASSEGSGAGSADTQYF. The DNA read from the CDR3 is TGCGCCAGCAGTGAGGGCAGTGGAGCGGGTTCCGCAGATACG.

This clone was seen repeatedly, ten times or more. The read ends 3 residues before the CDR3 terminus; that terminus is restored from the germline J gene. V usage is TRBV5-1 and J usage is TRBJ1-5, with a tentative D call TRBD1 (6 bases). The V end lost 4 bases, the J end lost 8 bases, and 25 bases lay between the germline ends. The length of the CDR3 is 17 residues. CDR1 and CDR2 (germline): SGHRS, YFSETQ. The CDR3 bases that were read are TGCGCCAGCAGCAGAGGGGGGGGGTCCGGGCCCGGAGAGCCC. This translates into CASSRGGGSGPGEP. The entire CDR3 protein is CASSRGGGSGPGEPQHF.

The sample holds many counts of this clone. From the germline J gene comes the end of the CDR3, since the read stops 3 residues before it. This rearrangement joins TRBV29-1 to TRBJ2-7; TRBD2 matches 8 bases. Germline V gene lookup returns CDR1 SQVTM and CDR2 ANQGSEA. This CDR3 comprises 12 residues. V was clipped by 4 bases and J by 5 bases; unmatched bases: 4. Incomplete CDR3 DNA: TGCAGCGTTGTTGGCGGGGGGAACGAG. It translates to CSVVGGGNE. The entire CDR3 sequence reads CSVVGGGNEQYF.

This clone was recorded many times. Sequencing ends 3 residues short of the CDR3 end; the germline J gene provides the rest. V gene TRBV7-3 combines with J gene TRBJ2-6; 9 bases agree with TRBD1. The J segment lost 2 bases and the V segment lost 5 bases, leaving 10 bases of the junction unmatched. Germline assignment: CDR1 SGHTA and CDR2 FQGTGA. This CDR3 comprises 18 residues. The chain's CDR3 is CASSATGTGTTGANVLTF. Partial CDR3 DNA: TGTGCCAGCAGCGCTACTGGGACAGGGACTACTGGGGCCAACGTC.

This clone was seen many times. The sequenced fragment ends 3 residues before the CDR3 boundary, so the rest is inferred from the germline J gene. The J gene is TRBJ1-3, the V gene TRBV20-1; possible D gene TRBD1, 6 bases. CDR1 is DFQATT and CDR2 is SNEGSKA in the germline V gene (reference sequence). The CDR3 consists of 16 residues. The V and J ends lost 1 base and 0 bases respectively, with 13 bases between them. CDR3 protein: CSARVPGHNSGNTIYF. The CDR3 bases that were read are TGCAGTGCTAGAGTTCCGGGACATAACTCTGGAAACACC.

There are a few counts of this clone. Sequencing ends 3 residues short of the CDR3 end; the germline J gene provides the rest. The genes are TRBV25-1 and TRBJ1-4; the match to TRBD1 covers 7 bases. Germline CDR1 is MGHDK and CDR2 is SYGVNS. This CDR3 comprises 12 residues. With V trimmed by 10 bases and J by 5 bases, 4 bases remained unmatched. The CDR3 protein is CATRQGNEKLFF. Partial CDR3 DNA: TGTGCCACCAGACAGGGAAATGAAAAA.

This clone was counted at least ten times. The read finishes 3 residues shy of the CDR3 end, and the germline J gene is used to complete it. The chain employs TRBV5-4 and TRBJ2-3; weak D call: TRBD2 (5 bases). V shed 4 bases and J shed 0 bases, with 15 bases lying between them. The CDR3 is 16 residues long. Germline V CDR1 and CDR2: SGHNT, YYREEE (reference sequence). The chain's CDR3 is CASSRTGLLSTDTQYF. The sequenced part of the CDR3 DNA is TGTGCCAGCAGCAGGACTGGGCTCCTTAGCACAGATACG.

This clone was observed at least ten times. Read coverage stops 3 residues before the CDR3 terminus; the germline J gene supplies the remainder. The chain combines TRBV6-1 with TRBJ1-2, with TRBD1 identical over 7 bases. Germline V gives CDR1 MNHNS, CDR2 SASEGT. The V segment lost 4 bases and the J segment 3 bases; nucleotides outside the gene matches: 11. This CDR3 has 16 amino acids. The covered CDR3 bases are TGTGCCAGCAGTGTATCTCGGACAGGCAACTACTATGGC. Protein: CASSVSRTGNYYG. The full CDR3 reads CASSVSRTGNYYGYTF.